The clone carrying this T cell receptor beta chain has a handful of counts. The antigen remains undetermined. This record comes from a study of T cell repertoires in cytomegalovirus infection. Across the study: Used in the study were CMV epitopes, some recently identified and HLA-C-restricted, others well-studied and HLA-B-restricted. Study-level results: HLA-C-restricted CMV clonotypes gave the most frequent clonotype in two of eight donors.

Each CDR3 protein is one row after TCRdb ran MiXCR on the reads. The sample includes some 920,000 distinct CDR3 sequences, approximately 31% of them seen just once. The source material was cultured CD8+ T cells from PBMCs, sampled from culture after CMV antigen stimulation. The TCR comes from a human donor in good health (CMV status not recorded). Some clones in this sample may be carry-over from other donors' samples.

CDR3 in DNA: TGTGCCAGCAGTCCAGGGGTTTCACCCCTCCACTTT. Amino acids: CASSPGVSPLHF. The chain combines TRBV27 with TRBJ1-6; D may be TRBD1 (6 bases). This CDR3 comprises 12 residues. Germline V CDR1 and CDR2: MNHEY, SMNVEV (reference sequence). The germline V and J ends were trimmed by 5 bases and 9 bases, with 8 bases remaining between them.